The sample holds a few counts of the clone carrying this T cell receptor (beta chain). What it recognizes is unknown. These data are taken from a study of T cell responses to AZD1222 COVID-19 vaccine. The analysis combined second doses at about 4 or about 12 weeks. The V gene's germline CDR1 is SNHLY and CDR2 FYNNEI. This CDR3 has 14 amino acids. The J segment lost 5 bases and the V segment lost 7 bases, leaving 9 bases of the junction unmatched. Findings and limits, study-wide: Repertoire sampling occurred only after the peak T cell response. It should be noted that donors were predominantly white British and more often female, and clonal diversity was possibly underestimated. Only a handful of people who got AZD1222 tested seropositive at baseline.

Data came from immunoSEQ multiplex PCR; TCRdb stores just in-frame clones and leaves some out. This sample has 65,000 to 80,000 clones, with 83% found just once. Sequenced material: peripheral blood, taken 28 days after the second AZD1222 dose. The V and J genes are TRBV2 and TRBJ1-1, with 8 bases matching TRBD1. This sequence was found in an adult who received the AZD1222 COVID-19 vaccine. CDR3 amino acids: CASNGQGEGTEAFF. CDR3 nucleotide sequence: TGTGCCAGCAACGGACAGGGAGAGGGGACTGAAGCTTTCTTT. The full variable domain, completed using reference TRBV2 and TRBJ1-1, is EPEVTQTPSHQVTQMGQEVILRCVPISNHLYFYWYRQILGQKVEFLVSFYNNEISEKSEIFDDQFSVERPDGSNFTLKIRSTKLEDSAMYFCASNGQGEGTEAFFGQGTRLTVV.